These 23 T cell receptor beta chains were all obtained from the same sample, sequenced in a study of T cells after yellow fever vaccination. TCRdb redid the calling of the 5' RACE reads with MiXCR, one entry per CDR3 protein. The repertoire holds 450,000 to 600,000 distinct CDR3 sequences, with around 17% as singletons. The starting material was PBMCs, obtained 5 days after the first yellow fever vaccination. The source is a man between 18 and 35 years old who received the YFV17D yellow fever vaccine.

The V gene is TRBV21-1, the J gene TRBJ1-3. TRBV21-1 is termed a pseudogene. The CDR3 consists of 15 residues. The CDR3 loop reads CASSAYRVKGNTIYF. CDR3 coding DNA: TGTGCCAGCAGCGCCTATAGGGTGAAAGGAAACACCATATATTTT.

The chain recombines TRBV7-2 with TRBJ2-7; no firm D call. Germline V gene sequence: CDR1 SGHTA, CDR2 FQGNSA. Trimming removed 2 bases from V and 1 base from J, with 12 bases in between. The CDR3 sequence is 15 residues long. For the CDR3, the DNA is TGTGCCAGCAGCTTATGGGGTCTGAATTCCTACGAGCAGTACTTC. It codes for CASSLWGLNSYEQYF.

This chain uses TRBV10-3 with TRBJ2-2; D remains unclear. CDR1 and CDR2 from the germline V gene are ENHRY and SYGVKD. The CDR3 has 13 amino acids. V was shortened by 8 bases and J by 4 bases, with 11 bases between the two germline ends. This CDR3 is CAIPFSSTGELFF. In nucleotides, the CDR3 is TGTGCCATCCCCTTTTCTAGCACCGGGGAGCTGTTTTTT.

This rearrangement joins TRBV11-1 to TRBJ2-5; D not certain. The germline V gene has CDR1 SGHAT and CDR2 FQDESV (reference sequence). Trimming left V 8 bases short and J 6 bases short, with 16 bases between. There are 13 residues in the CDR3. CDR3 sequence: CASSPTDRKTQYF. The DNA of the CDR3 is TGTGCCAGCTCCCCCACTGATAGAAAGACCCAGTACTTC.

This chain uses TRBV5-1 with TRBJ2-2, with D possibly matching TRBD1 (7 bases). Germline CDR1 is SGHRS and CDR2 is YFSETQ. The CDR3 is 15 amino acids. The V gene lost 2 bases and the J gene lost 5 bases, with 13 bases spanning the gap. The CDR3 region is CASSFQGGSTGELFF. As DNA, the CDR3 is TGCGCCAGCAGCTTTCAGGGGGGATCTACCGGGGAGCTGTTTTTT.

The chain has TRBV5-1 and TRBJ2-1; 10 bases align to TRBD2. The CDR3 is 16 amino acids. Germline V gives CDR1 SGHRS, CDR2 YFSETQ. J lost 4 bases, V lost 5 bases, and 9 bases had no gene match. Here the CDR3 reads CASSWLAGAEYNEQFF. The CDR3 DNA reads TGCGCCAGCAGTTGGCTAGCGGGGGCCGAGTACAATGAGCAGTTCTTC.

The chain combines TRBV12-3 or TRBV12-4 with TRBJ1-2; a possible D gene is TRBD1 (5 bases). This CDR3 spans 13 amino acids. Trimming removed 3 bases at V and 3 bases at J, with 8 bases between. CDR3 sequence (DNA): TGTGCCAGCAGTTTCGGGGGACACTATGGCTACACCTTC. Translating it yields CASSFGGHYGYTF.

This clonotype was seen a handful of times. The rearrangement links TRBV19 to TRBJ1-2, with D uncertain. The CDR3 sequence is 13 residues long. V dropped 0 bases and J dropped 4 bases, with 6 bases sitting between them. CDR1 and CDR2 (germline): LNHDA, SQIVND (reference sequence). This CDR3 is CASSIDHGYGYTF. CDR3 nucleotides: TGTGCCAGTAGTATAGATCACGGCTATGGCTACACCTTC.

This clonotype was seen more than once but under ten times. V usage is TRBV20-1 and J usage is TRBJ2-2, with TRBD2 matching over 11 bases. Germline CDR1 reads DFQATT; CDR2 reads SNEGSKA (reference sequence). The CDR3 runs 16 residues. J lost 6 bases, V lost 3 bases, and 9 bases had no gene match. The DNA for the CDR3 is TGCAGTGCTAGTGAAACCCGGGGACTAGCGGCCGGGGAGCTGTTTTTT. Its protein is CSASETRGLAAGELFF.

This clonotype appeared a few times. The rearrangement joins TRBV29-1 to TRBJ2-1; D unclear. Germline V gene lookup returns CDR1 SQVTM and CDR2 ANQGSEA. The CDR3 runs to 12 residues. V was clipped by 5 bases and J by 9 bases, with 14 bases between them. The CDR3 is CSVSPREREQFF. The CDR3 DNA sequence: TGCAGCGTTTCCCCCAGAGAGCGTGAGCAGTTCTTC.

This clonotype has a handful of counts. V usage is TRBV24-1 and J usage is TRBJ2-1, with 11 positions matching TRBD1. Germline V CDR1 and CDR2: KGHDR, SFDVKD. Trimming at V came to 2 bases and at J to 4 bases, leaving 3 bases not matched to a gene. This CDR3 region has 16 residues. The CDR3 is CATSDSRDRGYNEQFF. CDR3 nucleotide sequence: TGTGCCACCAGTGATTCTCGGGACAGGGGGTACAATGAGCAGTTCTTC.

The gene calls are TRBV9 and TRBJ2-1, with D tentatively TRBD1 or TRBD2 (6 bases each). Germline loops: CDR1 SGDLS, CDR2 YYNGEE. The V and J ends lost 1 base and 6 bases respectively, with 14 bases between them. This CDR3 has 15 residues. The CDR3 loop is CASSVTGGEFNEQFF. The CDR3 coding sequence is TGTGCCAGCAGCGTAACCGGGGGCGAGTTCAATGAGCAGTTCTTC.

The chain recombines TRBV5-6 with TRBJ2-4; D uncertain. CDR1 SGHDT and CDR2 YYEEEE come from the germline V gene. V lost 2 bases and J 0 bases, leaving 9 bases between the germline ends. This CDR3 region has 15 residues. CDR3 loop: CASSLGWLAKNIQYF. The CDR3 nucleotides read TGTGCCAGCAGCTTAGGGTGGCTAGCCAAAAACATTCAGTACTTC.

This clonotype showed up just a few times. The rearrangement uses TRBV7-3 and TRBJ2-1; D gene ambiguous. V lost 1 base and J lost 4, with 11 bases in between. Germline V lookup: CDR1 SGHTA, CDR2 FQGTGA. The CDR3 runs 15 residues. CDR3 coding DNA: TGTGCCAGCAGCTTAAGTGATGGACGGTACAATGAGCAGTTCTTC. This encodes CASSLSDGRYNEQFF.

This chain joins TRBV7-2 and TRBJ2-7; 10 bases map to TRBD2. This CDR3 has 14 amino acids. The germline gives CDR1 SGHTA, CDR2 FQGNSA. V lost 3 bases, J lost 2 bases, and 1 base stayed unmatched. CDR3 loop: CASSFTSGAYEQYV. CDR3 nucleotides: TGTGCCAGCAGCTTCACTAGCGGGGCCTACGAGCAGTACGTC.

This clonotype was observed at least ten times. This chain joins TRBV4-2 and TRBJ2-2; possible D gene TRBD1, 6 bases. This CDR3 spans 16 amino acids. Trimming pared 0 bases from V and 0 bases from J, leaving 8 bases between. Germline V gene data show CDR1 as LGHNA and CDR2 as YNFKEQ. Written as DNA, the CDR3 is TGTGCCAGCAGCCAAGAGGGGACAACGAACACCGGGGAGCTGTTTTTT. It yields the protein CASSQEGTTNTGELFF.

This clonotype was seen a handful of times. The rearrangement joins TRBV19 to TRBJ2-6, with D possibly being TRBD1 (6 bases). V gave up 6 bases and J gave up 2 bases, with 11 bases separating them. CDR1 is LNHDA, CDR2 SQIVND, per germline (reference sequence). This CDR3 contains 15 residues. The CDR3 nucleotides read TGTGCCAGTAGCCCGGCAGGGGCTGGGGCCAACGTCCTGACTTTC. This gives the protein CASSPAGAGANVLTF.

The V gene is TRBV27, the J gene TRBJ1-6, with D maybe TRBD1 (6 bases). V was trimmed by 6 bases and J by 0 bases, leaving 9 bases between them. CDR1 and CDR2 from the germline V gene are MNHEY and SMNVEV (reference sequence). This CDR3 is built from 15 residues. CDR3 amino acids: CASRSDSSYNSPLHF. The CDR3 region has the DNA TGTGCCAGCAGATCGGACAGCTCCTATAATTCACCCCTCCACTTT.

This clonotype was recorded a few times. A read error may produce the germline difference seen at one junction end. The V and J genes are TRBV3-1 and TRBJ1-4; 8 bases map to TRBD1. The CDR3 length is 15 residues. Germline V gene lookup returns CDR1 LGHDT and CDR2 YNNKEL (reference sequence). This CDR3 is CASSQTALDRGAVIF. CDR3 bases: TGTGCCAGCAGCCAGACCGCTCTTGACAGGGGCGCCGTCATTTTT.

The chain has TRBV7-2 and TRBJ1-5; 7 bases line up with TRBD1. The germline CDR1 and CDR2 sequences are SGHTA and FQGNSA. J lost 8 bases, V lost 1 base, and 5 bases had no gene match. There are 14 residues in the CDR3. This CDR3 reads CASSLVQGWEPQHF. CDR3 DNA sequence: TGTGCCAGCAGCTTAGTACAGGGGTGGGAGCCCCAGCATTTT.

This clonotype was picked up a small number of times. CDR3: CASIGRSGGYTF. As DNA, the CDR3 is TGTGCCAGCATCGGCCGGTCCGGTGGCTACACCTTC. V is TRBV6-2 or TRBV6-3 and J is TRBJ1-2; no clear D gene. Per germline, CDR1 MNHEY and CDR2 SVGEGT. V lost 7 bases, J lost 7 bases, and 13 bases lay in between. This CDR3 comprises 12 residues.

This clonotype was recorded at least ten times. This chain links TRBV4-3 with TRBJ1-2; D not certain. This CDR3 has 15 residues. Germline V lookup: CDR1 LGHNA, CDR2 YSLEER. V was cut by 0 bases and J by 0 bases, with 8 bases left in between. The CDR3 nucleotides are TGCGCCAGCAGCCAAGACGCAAGGTCTAACTATGGCTACACCTTC. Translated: CASSQDARSNYGYTF.

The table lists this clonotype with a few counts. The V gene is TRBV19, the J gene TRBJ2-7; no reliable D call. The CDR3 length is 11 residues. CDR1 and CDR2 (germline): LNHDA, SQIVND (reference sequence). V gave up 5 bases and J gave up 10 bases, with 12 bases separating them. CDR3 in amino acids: CASSSDTRQYF. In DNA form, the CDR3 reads TGTGCCAGTAGTTCTGACACGCGACAGTACTTC.